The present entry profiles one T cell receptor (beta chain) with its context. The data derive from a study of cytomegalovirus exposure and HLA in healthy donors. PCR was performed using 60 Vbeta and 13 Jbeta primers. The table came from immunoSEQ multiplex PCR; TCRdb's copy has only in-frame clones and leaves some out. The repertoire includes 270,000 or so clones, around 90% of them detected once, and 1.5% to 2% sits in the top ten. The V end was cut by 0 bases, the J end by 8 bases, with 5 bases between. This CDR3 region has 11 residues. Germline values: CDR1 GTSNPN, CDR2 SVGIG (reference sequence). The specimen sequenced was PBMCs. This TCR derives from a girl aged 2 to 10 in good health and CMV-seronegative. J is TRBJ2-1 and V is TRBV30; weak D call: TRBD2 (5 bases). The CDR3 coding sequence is TGTGCCTGGAGTGTAGCGGATGAGCAGTTCTTC. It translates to CAWSVADEQFF. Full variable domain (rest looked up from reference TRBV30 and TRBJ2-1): SQTIHQWPATLVQPVGSPLSLECTVEGTSNPNLYWYRQAAGRGLQLLFYSVGIGQISSEVPQNLSASRPQDRQFILSSKKLLLSDSGFYLCAWSVADEQFFGPGTRLTVL.